These 3 T cell receptor beta chains were all obtained from the same sample, sequenced in a study of blood T cell repertoires in COVID-19. Data came from immunoSEQ multiplex PCR; TCRdb stores just in-frame clones and leaves some out. This table holds about 180,000 clones, approximately 79% found once. Sequenced material: peripheral blood. Every receptor here comes from a woman in her seventies with acute or convalescent COVID-19.

This clone has more than one count but fewer than ten. V gene TRBV5-6 combines with J gene TRBJ1-5; D unclear. The length of the CDR3 is 14 residues. CDR1 and CDR2 (germline): SGHDT, YYEEEE. V was pared by 4 bases and J by 9 bases, with 17 bases between. The CDR3 loop reads CASSVMGIKTPQHF. The CDR3, as DNA: TGTGCCAGCAGCGTAATGGGCATCAAGACGCCCCAGCATTTT.

Here the CDR3 DNA reads TGTGCCAGCAGTGACACCGGACTAGCGGGAGTCACCGGGGAGCTGTTTTTT. Amino acid sequence: CASSDTGLAGVTGELFF. The chain combines TRBV6-4 with TRBJ2-2; 13 bases map to TRBD2. CDR1 is MRHNA and CDR2 is SNTAGT in the germline V gene. CDR3 length equals 17 residues. J lost 4 bases, V lost 2 bases, and 4 bases had no gene match.

The chain couples TRBV5-1 to TRBJ2-1; the match to TRBD2 covers 8 bases. Trimming removed 4 bases from V and 8 bases from J; junction bases left unmatched: 2. The CDR3 is made up of 12 amino acids. CDR1 is SGHRS and CDR2 is YFSETQ in the germline V gene. Here the CDR3 reads CASSPGLDEQFF. CDR3 nucleotide sequence: TGCGCCAGCAGCCCGGGACTAGATGAGCAGTTCTTC.